This T cell receptor (beta chain) is from a study of T cell clonotyping in hematopoietic cell transplantation. The study, taken as a whole, reports: Few recipient clonotypes overlapped donors; over 95% were de novo at given depth. Recipient TCR diversity dropped after transplant; expanded clonotypes rose from day 30 to 180. CD4 and CD8 repertoire contributions could not be separated without sorting. Higher Inverse Simpson Index values in graft donor and pretransplant recipient predicted broader posttransplant TCR diversity.

The CDR3 contains 13 residues. The V gene lost 0 bases and the J gene lost 4 bases, with 4 bases spanning the gap. Germline V lookup: CDR1 SGHRS, CDR2 YFSETQ. Remarks on this clone: No antigen is known for it.

Data came from immunoSEQ multiplex PCR; TCRdb stores just in-frame clones and leaves some out. The sample gives over 10,000 clones, around 74% of which show up once; roughly 14% is in the top ten. The sequence was collected from a male patient aged 55-69 years who had an allogeneic stem cell transplant from an unrelated donor, so the T cells may come from the graft donor. Some clones in this sample may be carry-over from other donors' samples. Sequencing was performed on peripheral blood mononuclear cells, taken 180 days after allogeneic stem cell transplant. The chain uses TRBV5-1 and TRBJ2-2; D is uncertain. The CDR3 protein is CASSLDFTGELFF. The DNA of the CDR3 is TGCGCCAGCAGCTTGGACTTCACCGGGGAGCTGTTTTTT. Complete variable domain (other parts from reference TRBV5-1 and TRBJ2-2): KAGVTQTPRYLIKTRGQQVTLSCSPISGHRSVSWYQQTPGQGLQFLFEYFSETQRNKGNFPGRFSGRQFSNSRSEMNVSTLELGDSALYLCASSLDFTGELFFGEGSRLTVL.